This TCR beta chain was documented in a study of T-cell memory formation after mild COVID-19. Study-level background: The two donors had largely donor-specific TCR clusters. Study results and caveats: Clones shrinking from day 15 to 85 showed even CD4/CD8 mixes; later expanders tilted CD4+. A second wave of clones peaked on day 37, and their SARS-CoV-2 specificity went unconfirmed.

This clonotype was counted only a few times. Its antigen is unidentified. The CDR3 is 15 amino acids. Per germline, CDR1 SEHNR and CDR2 FQNEAQ (reference sequence). With 0 bases removed from V and 4 bases from J, the gap between germline ends came to 13 bases. After 5'RACE with constant-segment primers, TCR alpha and TCR beta cDNA libraries carrying sample barcodes and UMIs were obtained. One entry per CDR3 protein results from TCRdb running MiXCR on the 5' RACE reads. The repertoire holds more than 400,000 distinct CDR3 sequences, with approximately 18% as singletons. Sequences were obtained from PBMCs or a T cell subset sorted from them (not recorded which). The receptor was isolated from an adult woman who had mild COVID-19 (a few samples of this study predate the infection). Cell type and time point are not known. V usage is TRBV7-9 and J usage is TRBJ2-7; D not certain. The CDR3 DNA sequence: TGTGCCAGCAGCTTAGCCCCGGCAGAAAGATACGAGCAGTACTTC. Translated, it gives CASSLAPAERYEQYF.